The rows below give T cell receptor beta chains drawn from one sample of a study of long-term antiretroviral therapy in people with HIV. The method was immunoSEQ multiplex PCR; TCRdb's version includes in-frame clones alone and lacks a portion of them. Counted here are nearly 50,000 clones, about 88% occurring once; the ten biggest clones make up under 3%. The input for sequencing was unsorted PBMCs, taken 0.8 years after starting antiretroviral therapy. The receptor set was obtained from a woman aged 18-29 years with HIV. Each CDR3 is given with its conserved first and last residue.

cdr3_aa: CASSALLAGRPSSSYEQYF; v_call: TRBV7-2; j_call: TRBJ2-7
cdr3_aa: CASSASGDSEAFF; v_call: TRBV25-1; j_call: TRBJ1-1
cdr3_aa: CASSLVRGEAEKLFF; v_call: TRBV7-2; j_call: TRBJ1-4
cdr3_aa: CATSRERKTSAYNEQFF; v_call: TRBV15; j_call: TRBJ2-1
cdr3_aa: CASSSANDGSTDTQYF; v_call: TRBV13; j_call: TRBJ2-3
cdr3_aa: CASSQEGRRTQYF; v_call: TRBV4-3; j_call: TRBJ2-3
cdr3_aa: CASAGQGPIGTEAFF; v_call: TRBV6-5; j_call: TRBJ1-1
cdr3_aa: CASRRVNTEAFF; v_call: TRBV19; j_call: TRBJ1-1
cdr3_aa: CASSPRDYLDTDTQYF; v_call: TRBV27; j_call: TRBJ2-3
cdr3_aa: CASGLVGRDTNGYTF; v_call: TRBV12-5; j_call: TRBJ1-2
cdr3_aa: CAVREPGANVLTF; v_call: TRBV2; j_call: TRBJ2-6
cdr3_aa: CASSLTGGRGGETQYF; v_call: TRBV7-3; j_call: TRBJ2-5
cdr3_aa: CASSFGQRVYQETQYF; v_call: TRBV11-1; j_call: TRBJ2-5
cdr3_aa: CASSPMVGSEKLFF; v_call: TRBV7-9; j_call: TRBJ1-4
cdr3_aa: CATSAGDANEKLFF; v_call: TRBV10-3; j_call: TRBJ1-4
cdr3_aa: CASSSPGGTYNEQFF; v_call: TRBV11-2; j_call: TRBJ2-1
cdr3_aa: CASSRGEYYGYTF; v_call: TRBV7-6; j_call: TRBJ1-2
cdr3_aa: CASSESRTGRSGEQYF; v_call: TRBV10-1; j_call: TRBJ2-7
cdr3_aa: CASSYTGGSTLNTEAFF; v_call: TRBV5-1; j_call: TRBJ1-1
cdr3_aa: CASSPVRDRTSGNTIYF; v_call: TRBV27; j_call: TRBJ1-3
cdr3_aa: CASSLASGSVDEQFF; v_call: TRBV7-9; j_call: TRBJ2-1
cdr3_aa: CASRGKIPNTEAFF; v_call: TRBV7-9; j_call: TRBJ1-1
cdr3_aa: CATSAPASLETQYF; v_call: TRBV15; j_call: TRBJ2-5
cdr3_aa: CASSLAGPRNEQFF; v_call: TRBV4-1; j_call: TRBJ2-1
cdr3_aa: CASSTLLSYEQYF; v_call: TRBV19; j_call: TRBJ2-7
cdr3_aa: CASSDRGPWTYEQYF; v_call: TRBV5-4; j_call: TRBJ2-7
cdr3_aa: CASSGTGGYEKLFF; v_call: TRBV7-9; j_call: TRBJ1-4
cdr3_aa: CASSIGTIIAEYEQYF; v_call: TRBV19; j_call: TRBJ2-7
cdr3_aa: CASSLATSGIYEQYF; v_call: TRBV11-2; j_call: TRBJ2-7
cdr3_aa: CASSLLVGTVWSDTQYF; v_call: TRBV11-1; j_call: TRBJ2-3